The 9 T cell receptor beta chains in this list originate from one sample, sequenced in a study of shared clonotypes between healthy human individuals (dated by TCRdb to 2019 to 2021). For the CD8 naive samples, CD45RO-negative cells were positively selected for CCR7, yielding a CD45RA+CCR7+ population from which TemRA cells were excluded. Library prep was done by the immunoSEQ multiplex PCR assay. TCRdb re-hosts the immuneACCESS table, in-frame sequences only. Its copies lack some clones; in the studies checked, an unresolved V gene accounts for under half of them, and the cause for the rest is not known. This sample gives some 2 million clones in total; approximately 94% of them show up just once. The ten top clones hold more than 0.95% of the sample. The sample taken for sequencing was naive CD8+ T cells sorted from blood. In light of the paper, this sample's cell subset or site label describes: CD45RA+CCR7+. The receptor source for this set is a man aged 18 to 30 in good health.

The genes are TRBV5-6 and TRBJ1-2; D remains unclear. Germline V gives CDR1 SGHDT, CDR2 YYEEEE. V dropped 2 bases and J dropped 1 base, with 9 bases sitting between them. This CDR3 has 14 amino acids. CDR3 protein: CASSLRRSNYGYTF. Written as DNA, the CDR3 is TGTGCCAGCAGCTTAAGACGGAGTAACTATGGCTACACCTTC. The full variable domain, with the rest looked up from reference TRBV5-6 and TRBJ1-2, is DAGVTQSPTHLIKTRGQQVTLRCSPKSGHDTVSWYQQALGQGPQFIFQYYEEEERQRGNFPDRFSGHQFPNYSSELNVNALLLGDSALYLCASSLRRSNYGYTFGSGTRLTVV.

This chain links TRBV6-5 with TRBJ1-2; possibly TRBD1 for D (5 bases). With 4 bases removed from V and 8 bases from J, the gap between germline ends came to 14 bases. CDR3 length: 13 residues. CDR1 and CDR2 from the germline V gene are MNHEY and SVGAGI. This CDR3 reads CASSLGTGQGYTF. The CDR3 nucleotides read TGTGCCAGCAGTTTGGGGACCGGGCAGGGCTACACCTTC.

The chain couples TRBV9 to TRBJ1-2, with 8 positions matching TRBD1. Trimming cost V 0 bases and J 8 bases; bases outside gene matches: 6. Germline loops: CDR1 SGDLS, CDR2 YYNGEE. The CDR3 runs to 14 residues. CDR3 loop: CASSVEGQDEGYTF. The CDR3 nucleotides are TGTGCCAGCAGCGTAGAGGGACAGGACGAAGGCTACACCTTC.

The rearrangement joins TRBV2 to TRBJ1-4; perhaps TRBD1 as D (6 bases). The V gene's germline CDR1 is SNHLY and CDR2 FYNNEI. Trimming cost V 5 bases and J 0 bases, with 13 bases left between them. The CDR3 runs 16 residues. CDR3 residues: CASSTGQYATNEKLFF. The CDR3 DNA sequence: TGTGCCAGCAGTACTGGACAGTATGCAACTAATGAAAAACTGTTTTTT.

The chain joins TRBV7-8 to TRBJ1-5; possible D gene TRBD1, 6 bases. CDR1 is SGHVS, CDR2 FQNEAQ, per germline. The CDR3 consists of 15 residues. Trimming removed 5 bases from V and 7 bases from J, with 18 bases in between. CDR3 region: CASSPNPTGRQPQHF. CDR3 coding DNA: TGTGCCAGCAGCCCGAACCCAACAGGGAGACAGCCCCAGCATTTT. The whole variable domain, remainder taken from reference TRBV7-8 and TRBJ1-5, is GAGVSQSPRYKVAKRGQDVALRCDPISGHVSLFWYQQALGQGPEFLTYFQNEAQLDKSGLPSDRFFAERPEGSVSTLKIQRTQQEDSAVYLCASSPNPTGRQPQHFGDGTRLSIL.

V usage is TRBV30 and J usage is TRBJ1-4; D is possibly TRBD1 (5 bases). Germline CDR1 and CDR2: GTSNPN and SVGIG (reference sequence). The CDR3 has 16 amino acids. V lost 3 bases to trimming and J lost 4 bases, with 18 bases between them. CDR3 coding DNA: TGTGCCTGGAGGGAACCCGGGGGGGGTGTTAATGAAAAACTGTTTTTT. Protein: CAWREPGGGVNEKLFF. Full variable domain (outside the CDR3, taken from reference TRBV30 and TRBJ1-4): SQTIHQWPATLVQPVGSPLSLECTVEGTSNPNLYWYRQAAGRGLQLLFYSVGIGQISSEVPQNLSASRPQDRQFILSSKKLLLSDSGFYLCAWREPGGGVNEKLFFGSGTQLSVL.

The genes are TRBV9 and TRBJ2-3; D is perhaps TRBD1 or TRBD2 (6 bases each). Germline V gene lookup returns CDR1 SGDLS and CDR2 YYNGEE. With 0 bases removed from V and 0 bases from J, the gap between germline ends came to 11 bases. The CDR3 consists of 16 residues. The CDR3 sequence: CASSVEGGFSTDTQYF. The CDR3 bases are TGTGCCAGCAGCGTAGAAGGGGGGTTTAGCACAGATACGCAGTATTTT. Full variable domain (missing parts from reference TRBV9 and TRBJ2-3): DSGVTQTPKHLITATGQRVTLRCSPRSGDLSVYWYQQSLDQGLQFLIQYYNGEERAKGNILERFSAQQFPDLHSELNLSSLELGDSALYFCASSVEGGFSTDTQYFGPGTRLTVL.

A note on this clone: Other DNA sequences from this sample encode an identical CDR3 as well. The CDR3 bases are TGTGCCAGCAGTGAAGGCACTGAAGCTTTCTTT. It yields the protein CASSEGTEAFF. The rearrangement joins TRBV27 to TRBJ1-1; D is unresolved. Germline lookup yields CDR1 MNHEY and CDR2 SMNVEV (reference sequence). V was pared by 5 bases and J by 4 bases, with 5 bases between. The CDR3 runs 11 residues.

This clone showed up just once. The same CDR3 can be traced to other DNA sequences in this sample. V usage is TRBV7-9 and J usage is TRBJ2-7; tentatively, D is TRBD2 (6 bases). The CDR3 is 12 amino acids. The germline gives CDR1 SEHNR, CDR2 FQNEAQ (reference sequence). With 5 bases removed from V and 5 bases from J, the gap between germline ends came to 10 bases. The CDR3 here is CASSQEGNEQYF. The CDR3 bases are TGTGCCAGCAGCCAGGAGGGGAACGAGCAGTACTTC.